The next 28 T cell receptor beta chains were all read from a single sample in a study of cytotoxic CD8 clonotypes in ibrutinib-treated CLL. Measured with immunoSEQ multiplex PCR; TCRdb has only the in-frame clones, and not every one. The top ten hold roughly 6% of the sample, which has approximately 320,000 clones, over 60% seen once. The sample was PBMCs, taken after 36 months of ibrutinib treatment. The receptors were gathered from a human donor with chronic lymphocytic leukemia.

The gene calls are TRBV30 and TRBJ1-5, with TRBD1 matching 8 bases. Unmatched junction bases numbered 22, after V lost 3 bases and J lost 0 bases. CDR1 and CDR2 from the germline V gene are GTSNPN and SVGIG (reference sequence). The CDR3 totals 21 residues. In nucleotides, the CDR3 is TGTGCCTGGAGCCCAAGCCGTCGGACAGGGCCCTATTATAATAGCAATCAGCCCCAGCATTTT. Translation: CAWSPSRRTGPYYNSNQPQHF.

V usage is TRBV27 and J usage is TRBJ2-3; D is undetermined. The CDR3 spans 13 residues. Trimming left V 3 bases short and J 4 bases short, with 8 bases between. Germline CDR1 MNHEY, CDR2 SMNVEV (reference sequence). In DNA, the CDR3 is TGTGCCAGCAGTTTTACTTACCCAGATACGCAGTATTTT. Translated: CASSFTYPDTQYF.

The chain carries TRBV6-5 and TRBJ1-1, with D possibly TRBD1 on 5 matching bases. V was clipped by 0 bases and J by 0 bases, with 11 bases between them. CDR1 is MNHEY and CDR2 is SVGAGI in the germline V gene. The CDR3 has 16 amino acids. In DNA form, the CDR3 reads TGTGCCAGCAGTTACTCCGCAGGGTTTATGAACACTGAAGCTTTCTTT. The encoded protein is CASSYSAGFMNTEAFF.

The gene calls are TRBV18 and TRBJ2-3; unclear D gene. V lost 3 bases and J 2 bases, leaving 12 bases between the germline ends. CDR1 KGHSH and CDR2 LQKENI come from the germline V gene. The CDR3 is 15 amino acids. The CDR3 coding sequence is TGTGCCAGCTCACCCGAGACCTTTATCACAGATACGCAGTATTTT. Residues: CASSPETFITDTQYF. The full variable domain, its missing parts supplied by reference TRBV18 and TRBJ2-3, is NAGVMQNPRHLVRRRGQEARLRCSPMKGHSHVYWYRQLPEEGLKFMVYLQKENIIDESGMPKERFSAEFPKEGPSILRIQQVVRGDSAAYFCASSPETFITDTQYFGPGTRLTVL.

The rearrangement links TRBV7-9 to TRBJ1-2, with D possibly TRBD1 on 5 matching bases. Germline V lookup: CDR1 SEHNR, CDR2 FQNEAQ (reference sequence). Trimming took 5 bases from V and 4 from J, leaving 14 bases between them. There are 14 residues in the CDR3. CDR3 sequence reads: CASSQFGTFYGYTF. Written as DNA, the CDR3 is TGTGCCAGCAGCCAATTTGGGACCTTCTATGGCTACACCTTC.

V gene TRBV6-5 combines with J gene TRBJ2-7; 10 bases match TRBD1. Germline loops: CDR1 MNHEY, CDR2 SVGAGI. Losses at the gene ends were 4 bases for V and 6 bases for J; bases not matched to a gene: 6. CDR3 length: 14 amino acids. Here the CDR3 reads CASSFWTGGSEQYF. CDR3 in DNA: TGTGCCAGCAGTTTTTGGACAGGGGGTAGCGAGCAGTACTTC.

The chain links TRBV29-1 to TRBJ2-7; D may be TRBD2 (6 bases). CDR3 length: 11 amino acids. The V gene's germline CDR1 is SQVTM and CDR2 ANQGSEA. Deletions cut 6 bases from V and 6 bases from J, with 12 bases between. The CDR3 sequence is CSVRSGPEQYF. DNA of the CDR3: TGCAGCGTCAGAAGCGGGCCCGAGCAGTACTTC.

This rearrangement joins TRBV2 to TRBJ2-5; 7 nucleotides match TRBD1. Germline CDR1 and CDR2: SNHLY and FYNNEI. The V gene end was trimmed by 10 bases and the J gene end by 4 bases; junction bases not matched to a gene: 6. The CDR3 length is 12 residues. CDR3 protein: CATTGAGETQYF. The CDR3 DNA reads TGTGCCACCACAGGGGCCGGAGAGACCCAGTACTTC.

V is TRBV18 and J is TRBJ1-2; tentatively, D is TRBD1 (6 bases). V was trimmed by 5 bases and J by 0 bases, leaving 19 bases between them. The CDR3 spans 17 residues. The V gene's germline CDR1 is KGHSH and CDR2 LQKENI. The DNA for the CDR3 is TGTGCCAGCTCAGTCACAGGGAATCTAGGGCCTAACTATGGCTACACCTTC. This gives the protein CASSVTGNLGPNYGYTF.

This clone was counted a single time. This chain uses TRBV29-1 with TRBJ2-7, with 9 bases aligning to TRBD1. V shed 2 bases and J 5 bases; nucleotides not matched to a gene: 7. The length of the CDR3 is 14 residues. In germline, CDR1 is SQVTM, CDR2 ANQGSEA. Written as DNA, the CDR3 is TGCAGCGTTGAAAGTCTACAGGGGGCCAACGAGCAGTACTTC. Translating it yields CSVESLQGANEQYF.

This clone was counted a few times. The chain carries TRBV6-5 and TRBJ1-4; D is ambiguous. The germline V gene has CDR1 MNHEY and CDR2 SVGAGI. Trimming removed 4 bases at V and 9 bases at J, with 15 bases between. The CDR3 runs 14 residues. CDR3 region: CASSSGRLMKKLFF. The CDR3 DNA sequence: TGTGCCAGCAGTTCTGGGCGGCTAATGAAAAAACTGTTTTTT.

This clone was seen only once. The chain combines TRBV5-4 with TRBJ2-3; D possibly corresponds to TRBD1 (7 bases). CDR1 is SGHNT, CDR2 YYREEE, per germline (reference sequence). The CDR3 runs to 14 residues. V was clipped by 4 bases and J by 2 bases, with 11 bases between them. The DNA of the CDR3 is TGTGCCAGCAGCGGGGGGACAGACACAGATACGCAGTATTTT. Protein: CASSGGTDTDTQYF.

This clone was observed a few times. This chain uses TRBV12-5 with TRBJ2-1; D unclear. The V gene lost 4 bases and the J gene lost 4 bases, with 14 bases spanning the gap. Germline V gene sequence: CDR1 LGHNT, CDR2 FRNRAP. The CDR3 runs to 15 residues. CDR3: CASGSGQLFYNEQFF. The CDR3, as DNA: TGTGCTAGTGGTTCTGGCCAGCTCTTTTACAATGAGCAGTTCTTC. Filled out from reference TRBV12-5 and TRBJ2-1, the complete variable domain reads DARVTQTPRHKVTEMGQEVTMRCQPILGHNTVFWYRQTMMQGLELLAYFRNRAPLDDSGMPKDRFSAEMPDATLATLKIQPSEPRDSAVYFCASGSGQLFYNEQFFGPGTRLTVL.

CDR3 sequence: CASSYADTPPFGYTF. For the CDR3, the DNA is TGTGCCAGCAGTTACGCGGACACCCCCCCTTTTGGCTACACCTTC. V and J are TRBV6-5 and TRBJ1-2; a possible D gene is TRBD1 (5 bases). CDR3 length: 15 residues. Germline lookup yields CDR1 MNHEY and CDR2 SVGAGI. V was shortened by 2 bases and J by 7 bases, with 17 bases between the two germline ends.

This clone was counted once. The J gene is TRBJ1-5, the V gene TRBV6-6; 7 bases match TRBD1. V was clipped by 5 bases and J by 4 bases; unmatched bases: 11. CDR3 length equals 16 residues. The V gene's germline CDR1 is MNHNY and CDR2 SVGAGI (reference sequence). CDR3 nucleotides: TGTGCCAGCAGTCGGGACAGCTCCAACCTAAATCAGCCCCAGCATTTT. Its translation: CASSRDSSNLNQPQHF.

The CDR3 DNA reads as TGTGCCAGCAGCCAAGGAGGAGCAGGACAGTATAATTCACCCCTCCACTTT. It codes for CASSQGGAGQYNSPLHF. V is TRBV4-2 and J is TRBJ1-6, with D tentatively TRBD1 (6 bases). V lost 1 base, J lost 4 bases, and 14 bases lay in between. The CDR3 is 17 residues long. Germline CDR1 reads LGHNA; CDR2 reads YNFKEQ.

This clone was seen more than once but under ten times. V usage is TRBV2 and J usage is TRBJ1-5; D is ambiguous. This CDR3 contains 13 residues. V was clipped by 4 bases and J by 3 bases, with 7 bases between them. Per the germline V gene, CDR1 is SNHLY and CDR2 is FYNNEI. The CDR3 loop reads CASSVSYNQPQHF. The CDR3 DNA reads as TGTGCCAGCAGTGTGTCTTACAATCAGCCCCAGCATTTT.

The rearrangement joins TRBV10-3 to TRBJ2-1, with no clear D. The length of the CDR3 is 11 residues. V was pared by 6 bases and J by 10 bases, with 10 bases between. In germline, CDR1 is ENHRY, CDR2 SYGVKD. The CDR3 reads CAISTSREQFF. CDR3 coding DNA: TGTGCCATCAGCACCTCGAGGGAGCAGTTCTTC.

CDR3 nucleotides: TGTGCCAGCAAGGCCCCTGGGGCCAACGTCCTGACTTTC. Protein sequence: CASKAPGANVLTF. This chain connects TRBV2 to TRBJ2-6; no clear D gene. The CDR3 is made up of 13 amino acids. Germline loops: CDR1 SNHLY, CDR2 FYNNEI. V lost 7 bases, J lost 2 bases, and 6 bases lay in between.

The V and J genes are TRBV29-1 and TRBJ2-1; TRBD2 matches 7 bases. The germline gives CDR1 SQVTM, CDR2 ANQGSEA. After removal of 4 bases from V and 7 bases from J, the junction contained 10 bases not matched to a gene. This CDR3 contains 14 residues. The DNA for the CDR3 is TGCAGCGTTGTGACTAGCTCCAACCCGAATGAGCAGTTCTTC. Encoded protein: CSVVTSSNPNEQFF.

This clone came up once. V and J are TRBV2 and TRBJ1-4, with D possibly being TRBD1 (6 bases). Trimming cost V 0 bases and J 8 bases, with 13 bases left between them. This CDR3 region has 15 residues. CDR1 and CDR2 from the germline V gene are SNHLY and FYNNEI. This chain's CDR3 is CASSEASGAGEKLFF. CDR3 in DNA: TGTGCCAGCAGTGAAGCTTCAGGGGCAGGCGAAAAACTGTTTTTT.

This chain connects TRBV4-1 to TRBJ2-3; D call uncertain. The ends were cut back, 0 bases at V and 7 bases at J, with 17 bases in the middle. This CDR3 is 16 amino acids long. Germline loops: CDR1 MGHRA, CDR2 YSYEKL. In DNA form, the CDR3 reads TGCGCCAGCAGCCAAGAAGGTCGTAGCAGAGCAAATACGCAGTATTTT. It yields the protein CASSQEGRSRANTQYF.

Only one count was recorded for this clone. This chain links TRBV19 with TRBJ2-7; possibly TRBD2 for D (6 bases). V was cut by 5 bases and J by 0 bases, with 14 bases left in between. The CDR3 has 15 amino acids. Germline CDR1 reads LNHDA; CDR2 reads SQIVND (reference sequence). The CDR3 DNA reads as TGTGCCAGTAGTGCGGGACCGATGACCTCCTACGAGCAGTACTTC. It yields the protein CASSAGPMTSYEQYF.

The V gene is TRBV9, the J gene TRBJ2-7; no definite D call. The CDR3 contains 15 residues. The germline V gene has CDR1 SGDLS and CDR2 YYNGEE. With 0 bases removed from V and 2 bases from J, the gap between germline ends came to 12 bases. CDR3 protein: CASSVANGFTYEQYF. CDR3 DNA: TGTGCCAGCAGCGTAGCTAACGGATTTACCTACGAGCAGTACTTC.

The chain recombines TRBV27 with TRBJ2-5; D is possibly TRBD1 (6 bases). Trimming removed 4 bases from V and 1 base from J, with 13 bases in between. This CDR3 is 15 amino acids long. Germline V gene lookup returns CDR1 MNHEY and CDR2 SMNVEV (reference sequence). The CDR3 nucleotides read TGTGCCAGCAGTTCGGCAGGGGTATTCCAAGAGACCCAGTACTTC. Its protein product is CASSSAGVFQETQYF.

The CDR3 DNA reads TGTGCCAGCATCCACATGGGACAGAGAAACACCGGGGAGCTGTTTTTT. Its protein product is CASIHMGQRNTGELFF. This rearrangement joins TRBV27 to TRBJ2-2; 7 positions agree with TRBD1. This CDR3 is 16 amino acids long. Per the germline V gene, CDR1 is MNHEY and CDR2 is SMNVEV (reference sequence). Losses at the gene ends were 7 bases for V and 2 bases for J; bases not matched to a gene: 10.

This chain links TRBV11-2 with TRBJ1-2; D not certain. The CDR3 is 15 amino acids. The ends were cut back, 5 bases at V and 1 base at J, with 14 bases in the middle. Per the germline V gene, CDR1 is SGHAT and CDR2 is FQNNGV. The CDR3 region is CASSPLGQNNYGYTF. In nucleotides, the CDR3 is TGTGCCAGCAGCCCCCTCGGGCAGAATAACTATGGCTACACCTTC.

The chain employs TRBV2 and TRBJ2-1; possibly TRBD1 or TRBD2 for D (5 bases each). Trimming removed 4 bases at V and 5 bases at J, with 9 bases between. This CDR3 is 13 amino acids long. Germline assignment: CDR1 SNHLY and CDR2 FYNNEI. The CDR3 sequence: CASSGGRNNEQFF. The CDR3 region has the DNA TGTGCCAGCAGTGGGGGACGGAACAATGAGCAGTTCTTC.